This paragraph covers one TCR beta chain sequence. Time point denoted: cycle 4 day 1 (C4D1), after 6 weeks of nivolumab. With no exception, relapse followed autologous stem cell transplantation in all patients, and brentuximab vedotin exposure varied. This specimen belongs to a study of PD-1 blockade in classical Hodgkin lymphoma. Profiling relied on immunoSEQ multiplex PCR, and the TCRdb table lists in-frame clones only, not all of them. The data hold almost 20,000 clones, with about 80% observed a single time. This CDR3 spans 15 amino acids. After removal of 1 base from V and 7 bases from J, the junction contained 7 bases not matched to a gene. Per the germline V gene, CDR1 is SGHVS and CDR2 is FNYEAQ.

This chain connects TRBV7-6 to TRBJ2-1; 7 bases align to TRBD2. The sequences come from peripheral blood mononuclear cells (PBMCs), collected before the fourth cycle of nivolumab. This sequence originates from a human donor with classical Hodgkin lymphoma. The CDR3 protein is CASSLVGGGGNEQFF. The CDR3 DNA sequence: TGTGCCAGCAGCTTAGTTGGGGGGGGAGGGAATGAGCAGTTCTTC.